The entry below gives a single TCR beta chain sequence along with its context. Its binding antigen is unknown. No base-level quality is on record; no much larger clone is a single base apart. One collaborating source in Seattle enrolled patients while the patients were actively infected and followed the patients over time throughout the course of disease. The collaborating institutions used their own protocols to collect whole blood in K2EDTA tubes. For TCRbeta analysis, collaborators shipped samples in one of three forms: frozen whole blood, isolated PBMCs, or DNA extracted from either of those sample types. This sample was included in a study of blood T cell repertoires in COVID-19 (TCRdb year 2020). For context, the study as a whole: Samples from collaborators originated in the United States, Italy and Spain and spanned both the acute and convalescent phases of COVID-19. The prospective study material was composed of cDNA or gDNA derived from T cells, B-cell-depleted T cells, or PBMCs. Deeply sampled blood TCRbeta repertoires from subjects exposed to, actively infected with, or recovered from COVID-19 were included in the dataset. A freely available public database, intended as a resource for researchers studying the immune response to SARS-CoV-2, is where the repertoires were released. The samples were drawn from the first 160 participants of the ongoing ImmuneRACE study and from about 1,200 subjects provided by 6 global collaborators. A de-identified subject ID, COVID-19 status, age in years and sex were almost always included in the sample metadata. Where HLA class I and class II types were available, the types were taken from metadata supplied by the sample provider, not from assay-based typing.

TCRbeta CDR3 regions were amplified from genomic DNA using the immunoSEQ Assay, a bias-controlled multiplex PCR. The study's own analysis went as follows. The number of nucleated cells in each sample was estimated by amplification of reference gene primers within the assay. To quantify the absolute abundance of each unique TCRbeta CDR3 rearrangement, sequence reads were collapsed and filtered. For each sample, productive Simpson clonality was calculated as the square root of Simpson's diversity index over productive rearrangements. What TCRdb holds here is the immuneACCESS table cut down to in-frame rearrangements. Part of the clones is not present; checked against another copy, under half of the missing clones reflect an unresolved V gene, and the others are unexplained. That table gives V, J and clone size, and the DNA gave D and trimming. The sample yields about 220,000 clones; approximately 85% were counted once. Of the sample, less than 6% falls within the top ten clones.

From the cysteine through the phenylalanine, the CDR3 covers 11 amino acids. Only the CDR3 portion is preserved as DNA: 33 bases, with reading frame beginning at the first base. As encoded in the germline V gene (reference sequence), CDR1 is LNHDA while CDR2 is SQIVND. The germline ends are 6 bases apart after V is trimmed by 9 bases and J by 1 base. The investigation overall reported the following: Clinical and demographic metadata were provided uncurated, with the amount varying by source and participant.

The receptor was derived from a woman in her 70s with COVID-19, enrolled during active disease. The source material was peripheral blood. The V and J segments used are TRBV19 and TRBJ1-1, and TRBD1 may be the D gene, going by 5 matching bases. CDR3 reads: CARQGNTEAFF. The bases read TGTGCCAGGCAGGGGAACACTGAAGCTTTCTTT.